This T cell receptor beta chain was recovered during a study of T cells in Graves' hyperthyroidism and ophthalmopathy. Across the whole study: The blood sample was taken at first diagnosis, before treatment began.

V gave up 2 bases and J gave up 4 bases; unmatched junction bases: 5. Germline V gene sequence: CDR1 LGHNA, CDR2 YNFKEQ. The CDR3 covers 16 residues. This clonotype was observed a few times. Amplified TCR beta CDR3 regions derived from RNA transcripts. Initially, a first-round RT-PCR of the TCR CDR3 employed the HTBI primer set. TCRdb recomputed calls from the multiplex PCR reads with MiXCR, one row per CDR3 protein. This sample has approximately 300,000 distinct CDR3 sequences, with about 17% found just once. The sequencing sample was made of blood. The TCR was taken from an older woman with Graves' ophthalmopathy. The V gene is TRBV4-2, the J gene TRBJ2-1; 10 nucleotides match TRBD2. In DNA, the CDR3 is TGTGCCAGCAGCCAAACCGGGACTAGCGCTTACAATGAGCAGTTCTTC. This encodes CASSQTGTSAYNEQFF.